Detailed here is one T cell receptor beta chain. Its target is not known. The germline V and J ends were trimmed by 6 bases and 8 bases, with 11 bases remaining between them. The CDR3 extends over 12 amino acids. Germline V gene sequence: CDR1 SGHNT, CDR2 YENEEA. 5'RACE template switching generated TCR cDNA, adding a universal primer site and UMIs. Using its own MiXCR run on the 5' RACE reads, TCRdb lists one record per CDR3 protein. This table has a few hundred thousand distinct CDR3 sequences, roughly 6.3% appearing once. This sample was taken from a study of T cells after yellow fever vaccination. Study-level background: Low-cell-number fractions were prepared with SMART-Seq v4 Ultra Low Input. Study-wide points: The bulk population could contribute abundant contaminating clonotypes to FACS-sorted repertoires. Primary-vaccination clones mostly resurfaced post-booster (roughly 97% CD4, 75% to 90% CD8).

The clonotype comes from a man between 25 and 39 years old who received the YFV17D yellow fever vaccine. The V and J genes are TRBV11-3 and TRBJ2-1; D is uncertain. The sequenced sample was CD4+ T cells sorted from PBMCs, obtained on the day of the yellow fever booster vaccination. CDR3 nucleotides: TGTGCCAGCAGTCCCTCGTTCCATGAGCAGTTCTTC. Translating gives CASSPSFHEQFF.